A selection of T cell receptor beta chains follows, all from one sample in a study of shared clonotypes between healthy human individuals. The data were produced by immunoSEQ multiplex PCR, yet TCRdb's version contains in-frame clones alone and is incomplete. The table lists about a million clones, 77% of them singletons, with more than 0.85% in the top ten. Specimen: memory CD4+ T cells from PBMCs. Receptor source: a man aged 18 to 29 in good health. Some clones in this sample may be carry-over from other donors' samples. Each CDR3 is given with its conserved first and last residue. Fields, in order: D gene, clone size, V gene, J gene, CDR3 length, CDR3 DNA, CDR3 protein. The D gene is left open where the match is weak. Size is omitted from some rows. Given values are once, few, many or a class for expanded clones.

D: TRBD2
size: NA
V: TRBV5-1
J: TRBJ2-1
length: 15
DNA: TGCGCCAGCAGCTCCGTAACTAGCGGCTACAATGAGCAGTTCTTC
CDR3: CASSSVTSGYNEQFF

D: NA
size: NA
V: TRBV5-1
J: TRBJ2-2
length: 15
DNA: TGCGCCAGCAGCTTGGGAAACCTTAACACCGGGGAGCTGTTTTTT
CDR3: CASSLGNLNTGELFF

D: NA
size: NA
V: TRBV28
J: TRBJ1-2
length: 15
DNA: TGTGCCAGCGAGGGGGGCAGGTCAGCTAACTATGGCTACACCTTC
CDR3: CASEGGRSANYGYTF

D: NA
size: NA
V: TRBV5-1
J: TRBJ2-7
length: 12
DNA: TGCGCCAGCAGTTACAACTCCTACGAGCAGTACTTC
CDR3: CASSYNSYEQYF

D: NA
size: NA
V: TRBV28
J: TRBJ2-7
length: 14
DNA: TGTGCCAGCAGTTCCCCGGGGAGGTCCTACGAGCAGTACTTC
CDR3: CASSSPGRSYEQYF

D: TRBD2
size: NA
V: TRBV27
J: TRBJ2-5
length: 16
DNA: TGTGCCAGCAGTTTACTTCCCCCTAGCGGCCAAGAGACCCAGTACTTC
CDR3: CASSLLPPSGQETQYF

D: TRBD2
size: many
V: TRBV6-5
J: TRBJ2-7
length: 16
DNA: TGTGCCAGCAGTTACACGGCTAGCGGGAGCTCCTACGAGCAGTACTTC
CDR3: CASSYTASGSSYEQYF

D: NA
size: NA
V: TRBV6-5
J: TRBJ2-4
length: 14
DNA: TGTGCCAGCAGTTATTCACCAGCCAAAAACATTCAGTACTTC
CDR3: CASSYSPAKNIQYF

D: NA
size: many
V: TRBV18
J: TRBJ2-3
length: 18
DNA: TGTGCCAGCTCACCCACAGCCTGGCCCGACTCTAGCACAGATACGCAGTATTTT
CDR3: CASSPTAWPDSSTDTQYF

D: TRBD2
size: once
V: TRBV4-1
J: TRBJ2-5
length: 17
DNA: TGCGCCAGCAGCCAAGATTGGGTGTCTAGCGGGAGAGAGACCCAGTACTTC
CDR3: CASSQDWVSSGRETQYF

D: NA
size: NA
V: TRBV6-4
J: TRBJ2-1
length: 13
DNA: TGTGCCAGCAGTGACTGGAGTGGGAATGAGCAGTTCTTC
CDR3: CASSDWSGNEQFF

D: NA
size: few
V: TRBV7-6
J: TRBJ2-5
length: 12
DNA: TGTGCCAGCAGCGCCCACCAAGAGACCCAGTACTTC
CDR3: CASSAHQETQYF

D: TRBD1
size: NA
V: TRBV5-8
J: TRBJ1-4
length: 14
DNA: TGTGCCAGCAGCGGCGCCGGGACAGGCGTCAAACTGTTTTTT
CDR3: CASSGAGTGVKLFF

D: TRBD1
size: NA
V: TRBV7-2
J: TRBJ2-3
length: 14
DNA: TGTGCCAGCAGTCCACAGGGGGTCCCAGATACGCAGTATTTT
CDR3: CASSPQGVPDTQYF

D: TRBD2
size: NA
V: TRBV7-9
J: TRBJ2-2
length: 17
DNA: TGTGCCAGCAGCACCGGACTAGCGGGGATCCTAACCGGGGAGCTGTTTTTT
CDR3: CASSTGLAGILTGELFF

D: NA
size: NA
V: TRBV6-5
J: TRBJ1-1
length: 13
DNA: TGTGCCAGCACCCTAACGTCGCGCACTGAAGCTTTCTTT
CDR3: CASTLTSRTEAFF

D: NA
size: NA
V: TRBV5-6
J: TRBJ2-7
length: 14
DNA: TGTGCCAGCAGCTTGGTGGGGCAGAAATACGAGCAGTACTTC
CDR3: CASSLVGQKYEQYF

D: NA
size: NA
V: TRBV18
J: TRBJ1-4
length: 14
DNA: TGTGCCAGCTCACCGGGCGACCGGGGTGGAAAACTGTTTTTT
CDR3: CASSPGDRGGKLFF

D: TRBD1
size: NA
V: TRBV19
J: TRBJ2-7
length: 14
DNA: TGTGCCACTAGGGCAGGGGGCGGGATCTACGAGCAGTACTTC
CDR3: CATRAGGGIYEQYF

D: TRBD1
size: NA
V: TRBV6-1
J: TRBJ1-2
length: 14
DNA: TGTGCCAGCAGTGAAGCGGACAGGGTCTATGGCTACACCTTC
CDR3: CASSEADRVYGYTF

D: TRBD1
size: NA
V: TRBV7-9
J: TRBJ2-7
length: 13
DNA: TGTGCCAGCAGCTCAGGGACAGTCTACGAGCAGTACTTC
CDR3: CASSSGTVYEQYF

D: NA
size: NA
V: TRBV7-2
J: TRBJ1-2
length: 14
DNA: TGTGCCAGCAGCGTACAGGGATATAACTATGGCTACACCTTC
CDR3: CASSVQGYNYGYTF

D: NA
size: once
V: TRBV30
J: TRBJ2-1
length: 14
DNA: TGTGCCTGTACGAGTATTTCCATTGTCAATGAGCAGTTCTTC
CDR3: CACTSISIVNEQFF

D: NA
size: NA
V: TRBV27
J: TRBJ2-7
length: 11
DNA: TGTGCCAGCAGATTTCCTTACGAGCAGTACTTC
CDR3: CASRFPYEQYF

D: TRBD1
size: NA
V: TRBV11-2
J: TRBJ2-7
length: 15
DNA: TGTGCCAGCAGCTTAGGACAGGGGGCCCCCTACGAGCAGTACTTC
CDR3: CASSLGQGAPYEQYF

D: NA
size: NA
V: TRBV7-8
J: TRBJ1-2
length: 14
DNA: TGTGCCAGCAGCCCCTGGCTCAGAAACTATGGCTACACCTTC
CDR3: CASSPWLRNYGYTF

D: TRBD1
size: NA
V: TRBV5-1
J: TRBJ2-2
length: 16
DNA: TGCGCCAGCAGCTTTGACACGGGACAGTACACCGGGGAGCTGTTTTTT
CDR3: CASSFDTGQYTGELFF

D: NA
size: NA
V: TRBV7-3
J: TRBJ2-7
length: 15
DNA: TGTGCCAGCAGCTCCGGAGGGGACAGCTCCTACGAGCAGTACTTC
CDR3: CASSSGGDSSYEQYF

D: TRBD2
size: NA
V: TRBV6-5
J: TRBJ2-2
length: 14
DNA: TGTGCCAGCAGGCCTCCGGGGGGGCGAGGGGAGCTGTTTTTT
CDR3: CASRPPGGRGELFF

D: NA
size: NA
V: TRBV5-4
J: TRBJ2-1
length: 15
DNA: TGTGCCAGCAGCTTTCGGGAGTACGGCCCTAATGAGCAGTTCTTC
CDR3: CASSFREYGPNEQFF